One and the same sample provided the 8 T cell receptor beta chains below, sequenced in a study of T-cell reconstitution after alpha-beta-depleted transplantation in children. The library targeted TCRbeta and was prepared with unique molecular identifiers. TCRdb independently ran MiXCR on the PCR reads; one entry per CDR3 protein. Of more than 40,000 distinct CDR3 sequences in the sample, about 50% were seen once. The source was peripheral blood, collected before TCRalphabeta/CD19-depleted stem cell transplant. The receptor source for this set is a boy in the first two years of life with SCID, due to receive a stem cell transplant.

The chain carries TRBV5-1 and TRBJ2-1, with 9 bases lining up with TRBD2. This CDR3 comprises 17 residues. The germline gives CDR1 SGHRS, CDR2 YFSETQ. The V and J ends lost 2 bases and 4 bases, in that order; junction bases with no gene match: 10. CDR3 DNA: TGCGCCAGCAGCTTCGGGGGGACTAGCAGAAAATACAATGAGCAGTTCTTC. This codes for CASSFGGTSRKYNEQFF.

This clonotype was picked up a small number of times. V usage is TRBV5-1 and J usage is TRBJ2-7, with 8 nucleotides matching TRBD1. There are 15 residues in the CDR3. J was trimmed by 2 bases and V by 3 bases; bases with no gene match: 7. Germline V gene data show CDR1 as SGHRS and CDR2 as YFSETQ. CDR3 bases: TGCGCCAGCAGCTCTACGGGACAGGCCCCCTACGAGCAGTACTTC. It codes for CASSSTGQAPYEQYF.

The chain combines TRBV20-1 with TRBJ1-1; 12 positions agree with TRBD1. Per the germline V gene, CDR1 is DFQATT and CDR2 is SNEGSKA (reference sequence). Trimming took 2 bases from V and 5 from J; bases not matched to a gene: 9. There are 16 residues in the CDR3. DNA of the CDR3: TGCAGTGCTAGACCCGGGACAGGGGGCGTCGGGACTGAAGCTTTCTTT. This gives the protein CSARPGTGGVGTEAFF.

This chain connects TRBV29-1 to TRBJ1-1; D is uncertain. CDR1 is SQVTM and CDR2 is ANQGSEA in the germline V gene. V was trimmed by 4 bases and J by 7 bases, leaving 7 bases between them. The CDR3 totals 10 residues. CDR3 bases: TGCAGCGTTGCCACCTATGAAGCTTTCTTT. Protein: CSVATYEAFF.

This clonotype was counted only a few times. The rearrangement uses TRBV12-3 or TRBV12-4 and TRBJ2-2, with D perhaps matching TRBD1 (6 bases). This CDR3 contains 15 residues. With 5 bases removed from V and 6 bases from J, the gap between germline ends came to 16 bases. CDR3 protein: CASSKQGGGAGELFF. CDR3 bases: TGTGCCAGCAGTAAACAGGGTGGTGGGGCCGGGGAGCTGTTTTTT.

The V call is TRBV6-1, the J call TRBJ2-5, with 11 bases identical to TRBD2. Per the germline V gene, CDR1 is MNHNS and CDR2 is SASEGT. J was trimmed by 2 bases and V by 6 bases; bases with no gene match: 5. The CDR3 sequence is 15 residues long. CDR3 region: CASSILAGDQETQYF. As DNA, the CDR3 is TGTGCCAGCAGCATACTAGCGGGGGATCAAGAGACCCAGTACTTC.

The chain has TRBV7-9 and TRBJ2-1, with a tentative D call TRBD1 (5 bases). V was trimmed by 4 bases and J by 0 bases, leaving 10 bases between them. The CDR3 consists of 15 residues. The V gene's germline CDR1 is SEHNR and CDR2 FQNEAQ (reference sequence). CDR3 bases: TGTGCCAGCAGCTCTCAGGGTAGCTCCTACAATGAGCAGTTCTTC. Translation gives CASSSQGSSYNEQFF.

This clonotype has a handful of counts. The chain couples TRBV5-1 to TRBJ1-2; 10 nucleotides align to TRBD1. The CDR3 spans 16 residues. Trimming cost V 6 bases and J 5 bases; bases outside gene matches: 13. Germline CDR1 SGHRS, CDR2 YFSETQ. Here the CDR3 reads CASTPGGQGVGYGYTF. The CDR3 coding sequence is TGCGCCAGCACGCCCGGCGGACAGGGGGTAGGGTATGGCTACACCTTC. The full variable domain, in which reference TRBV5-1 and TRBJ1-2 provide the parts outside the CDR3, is KAGVTQTPRYLIKTRGQQVTLSCSPISGHRSVSWYQQTPGQGLQFLFEYFSETQRNKGNFPGRFSGRQFSNSRSEMNVSTLELGDSALYLCASTPGGQGVGYGYTFGSGTRLTVV.